The T cell receptor beta chain described here comes from a study of metastatic and nonmetastatic thyroid tumors (dated by TCRdb to 2019 to 2021). General notes on the study: For patients with malignant and with benign thyroid disease, the researchers compared repertoires between peripheral blood samples and tumor or nodule tissue samples. The full study reports these points: In both blood and tumor samples, malignant tumors were reported to have significantly higher TCR beta diversity than benign nodules.

The CDR3 starts with the cysteine, ends with the phenylalanine, and has 13 residues. The only DNA kept is the CDR3, 39 bases in frame from the first base. The junction carries 13 bases between V and J, which are trimmed by 3 bases and 8 bases respectively. CDR1 and CDR2 are read off the germline V gene as MNHEY and SVGEGT. This clone was detected only a few times. The antigen this receptor binds is unknown. No qualities accompany the bases; no much larger clone lies one base away. The library was prepared using PCR. For sequencing, an Illumina HiSeq 4000 was employed. High-throughput sequencing was used to profile the CDR3 region of the TCR beta-chain in every patient. The study's own analysis went as follows. Drawing on CDR3 differences between clinicopathological groups, the researchers built a classifier meant to tell apart patients with distant-metastatic papillary thyroid cancer. The Shannon index was used to measure repertoire diversity, and the Morisita-Horn index was used to measure how similar tumor and blood repertoires were. Clones were called with MiXCR by TCRdb after fastp trimmed the public reads at Q25, and only in-frame beta chains were retained. These V and J calls derive from TCRdb rather than the authors' analysis. For this sample the table gives 85,000 to 95,000 clones, of which about 16% were detected only once. 3.6% of the sample is held by the ten biggest clonotypes.

No patient had received any treatment before thyroid surgery. Using T-cell receptor beta sequencing, the study looked back at clinical samples from patients collected from the early 2010s to the late 2010s. The chain was built from TRBV6-2 or TRBV6-3 and TRBJ1-2; the D gene cannot be resolved reliably. The sequenced sample was blood. The receptor was derived from a female donor with papillary thyroid cancer or a benign thyroid nodule (not recorded which). Some clones in this sample may be carry-over from other donors' samples. Here is the DNA: TGTGCCAGCAGTTATTTACACCCGGAGGGCTACACCTTC. Its translation is CASSYLHPEGYTF.